This T cell receptor (beta chain) was recorded in a study of early T cells in non-severe SARS-CoV-2 infection. Study-level results: Anti-spike CD8 responses were favored by VDJdb matching, which missed private and CD4 specificities.

A word on this clonotype: Its antigen is still unknown.

A single record per CDR3 protein comes from TCRdb applying MiXCR to the 5' RACE reads. The sample shows fewer than 100,000 distinct CDR3 sequences, around 12% of them seen only once. J was trimmed by 8 bases and V by 6 bases; bases with no gene match: 7. The CDR3 has 14 residues. Germline CDR1 reads MNHEY; CDR2 reads SMNVEV (reference sequence). Sequencing used whole blood. The V call is TRBV27, the J call TRBJ2-2; 9 nucleotides line up with TRBD1. This sequence was found in an adult who was a healthcare worker with PCR-confirmed SARS-CoV-2 infection or an uninfected control (not recorded which). The CDR3 is CASSQTGGKGELFF. In DNA form, the CDR3 reads TGTGCCAGCAGCCAAACAGGGGGCAAAGGGGAGCTGTTTTTT.